This TCR beta chain was profiled in a study of blood T cells in healthy people across ages. Whole-study results and caveats: Estimates based on one million T cells were treated as lower bounds. In these data, TCR beta diversity tracked strongly with naive T cell percentage.

Alongside a J-beta primer mix, a sample-barcoded 5' primer served in a second PCR lasting about 7 to 12 cycles. MiXCR, applied by TCRdb to the 5' RACE reads, yields one record per CDR3 protein. The table shows fewer than 1.5 million distinct CDR3 sequences, with roughly 45% occurring only once. The table lists this clonotype with a few counts. Its antigen remains unidentified. V was cut by 4 bases and J by 4 bases, with 14 bases left in between. The CDR3 is 14 amino acids. Germline loops: CDR1 SGHTA, CDR2 FQGNSA. This TCR was sampled from a woman between 18 and 30 years old in good health. The chain has TRBV7-2 and TRBJ2-7, with D tentatively TRBD1 (5 bases). Source material: blood. The CDR3 spells CASSWGEYFYEQYF. The CDR3 DNA follows: TGTGCCAGCAGCTGGGGCGAGTATTTTTACGAGCAGTACTTC.